This entry lists 31 T cell receptor beta chains sequenced from one sample in a study of T cell responses to AZD1222 COVID-19 vaccine. Clones were sequenced by immunoSEQ multiplex PCR, and TCRdb holds only the in-frame ones, with some missing. Of about 150,000 clones in the sample, roughly nine tenths were seen once. The sequences come from peripheral blood, collected on day 0 of AZD1222 vaccination. All receptors come from an adult in good health.

The chain has TRBV7-2 and TRBJ1-1; no clear D. V lost 1 base to trimming and J lost 2 bases, with 8 bases between them. The CDR3 is 14 amino acids. Germline CDR1 and CDR2: SGHTA and FQGNSA. CDR3 sequence (DNA): TGTGCCAGCAGCTTAGGGTCGGCTAACACTGAAGCTTTCTTT. It codes for CASSLGSANTEAFF.

The rearrangement joins TRBV18 to TRBJ2-1; D is undetermined. The CDR3 covers 15 residues. Trimming removed 3 bases from V and 5 bases from J, with 14 bases in between. Germline CDR1 and CDR2: KGHSH and LQKENI. The CDR3 sequence: CASSPLPVVDNEQFF. In DNA form, the CDR3 reads TGTGCCAGCTCACCCCTCCCCGTTGTGGACAATGAGCAGTTCTTC.

The chain recombines TRBV6-5 with TRBJ1-5; no clear D. The CDR3 spans 15 residues. From germline, CDR1 is MNHEY and CDR2 SVGAGI. V lost 7 bases and J lost 0, with 13 bases in between. CDR3 sequence: CASKPLANSNQPQHF. CDR3 DNA sequence: TGTGCCAGCAAGCCACTGGCAAATAGCAATCAGCCCCAGCATTTT.

The chain combines TRBV6-2 or TRBV6-3 with TRBJ2-3; TRBD2 agrees at 13 bases. After removal of 0 bases from V and 2 bases from J, the junction contained 2 bases not matched to a gene. The CDR3 consists of 17 residues. CDR1 MNHEY and CDR2 SVGEGT come from the germline V gene. CDR3 nucleotides: TGTGCCAGCAGTTACTCGACTAGCGGGGGGCCCACAGATACGCAGTATTTT. It is translated as CASSYSTSGGPTDTQYF.

The CDR3 DNA is TGTGCCAGCAGCTTTTTCCAACTCCAAGCCAAAAACATTCAGTACTTC. Its protein is CASSFFQLQAKNIQYF. The chain carries TRBV7-6 and TRBJ2-4; D call uncertain. From germline, CDR1 is SGHVS and CDR2 FNYEAQ. The ends were cut back, 3 bases at V and 0 bases at J, with 12 bases in the middle. The CDR3 has 16 amino acids.

This chain connects TRBV3-1 (or the pseudogene TRBV3-2) to TRBJ1-6; D is unresolved. Trimming shortened V by 3 bases and J by 9 bases, and 12 bases separated the two germline ends. The CDR3 sequence is 14 residues long. Germline V lookup: CDR1 LGHDT, CDR2 YNNKEL (reference sequence). CDR3 nucleotides: TGTGCCAGCAGCCATGGGAGAACATTTTCACCCCTCCACTTT. This codes for CASSHGRTFSPLHF.

The rearrangement links TRBV4-1 to TRBJ2-5; 7 nucleotides align to TRBD2. The ends lost 0 bases at V and 2 bases at J; junction bases unmatched: 6. Germline V gene sequence: CDR1 MGHRA, CDR2 YSYEKL. The CDR3 runs to 16 residues. The CDR3 here is CASSQDLSGVQETQYF. In nucleotides, the CDR3 is TGCGCCAGCAGCCAAGATCTGAGCGGGGTACAAGAGACCCAGTACTTC.

The table lists this clone with a count of one. The rearrangement joins TRBV18 to TRBJ2-5; D unclear. Deletions cut 1 base from V and 2 bases from J, with 11 bases between. CDR3 size: 15 residues. Germline assignment: CDR1 KGHSH and CDR2 LQKENI. The CDR3 region is CASSPLRTDQETQYF. CDR3 nucleotides: TGTGCCAGCTCACCACTCCGTACAGATCAAGAGACCCAGTACTTC.

The CDR3 is CASTQSNEKLFF. In DNA form, the CDR3 reads TGTGCCAGCACCCAGTCTAATGAAAAACTGTTTTTT. The chain couples TRBV3-1 (or the pseudogene TRBV3-2) to TRBJ1-4, with D hard to call. Deletions cut 7 bases from V and 3 bases from J, with 6 bases between. Germline V lookup: CDR1 LGHDT, CDR2 YNNKEL (reference sequence). The CDR3 contains 12 residues.

The chain combines TRBV5-1 with TRBJ1-3; possible D gene TRBD1, 5 bases. The CDR3 totals 13 residues. Trimming left V 0 bases short and J 8 bases short, with 9 bases between. CDR1 is SGHRS, CDR2 YFSETQ, per germline. The CDR3 protein is CASSLAGGDTIYF. CDR3 nucleotides: TGCGCCAGCAGCTTGGCCGGGGGTGACACCATATATTTT.

The chain uses TRBV19 and TRBJ2-1; D not resolved. CDR1 LNHDA and CDR2 SQIVND come from the germline V gene (reference sequence). Trimming stripped 8 bases from V and 7 bases from J, with 15 bases between. The CDR3 spans 13 residues. This CDR3 is CASAGPTGNEQFF. As DNA, the CDR3 is TGTGCCAGTGCCGGGCCTACCGGGAATGAGCAGTTCTTC.

The gene calls are TRBV9 and TRBJ1-2; 12 bases agree with TRBD1. The CDR3 length is 16 residues. Germline assignment: CDR1 SGDLS and CDR2 YYNGEE. Germline trimming cut 4 bases from V and 3 bases from J; bases unmatched to any gene: 7. The CDR3 bases are TGTGCCAGCAGCCCCCGGGACAGGGGGCCCTACTATGGCTACACCTTC. Translating gives CASSPRDRGPYYGYTF.

This chain joins TRBV2 and TRBJ2-3; D remains unclear. V lost 6 bases and J 11 bases, leaving 15 bases between the germline ends. This CDR3 comprises 12 residues. The germline V gene has CDR1 SNHLY and CDR2 FYNNEI. CDR3 residues: CASSLDGLKQYF. The CDR3 region has the DNA TGTGCCAGCAGCCTGGACGGTCTGAAGCAGTATTTT.

The chain carries TRBV7-8 and TRBJ2-7; 8 nucleotides line up with TRBD1. This CDR3 has 15 amino acids. The germline V gene has CDR1 SGHVS and CDR2 FQNEAQ. The V and J ends lost 5 bases and 1 base, in that order; junction bases with no gene match: 7. CDR3 sequence reads: CASSRGTGSSYEQYF. The CDR3, as DNA: TGTGCCAGCAGCCGCGGGACAGGTTCTTCCTACGAGCAGTACTTC.

The chain has TRBV9 and TRBJ2-7; TRBD1 agrees at 10 bases. CDR3 length: 14 residues. Germline CDR1 is SGDLS and CDR2 is YYNGEE. The V gene end was trimmed by 4 bases and the J gene end by 4 bases; junction bases not matched to a gene: 5. CDR3 protein: CASSQQGQGYEQYF. In DNA form, the CDR3 reads TGTGCCAGCAGCCAGCAGGGACAGGGGTACGAGCAGTACTTC.

This clone was seen more than once but under ten times. The rearrangement links TRBV5-1 to TRBJ1-6; D is unclear. This CDR3 spans 14 amino acids. Trimming removed 4 bases from V and 7 bases from J, with 12 bases in between. The germline V gene encodes CDR1 SGHRS and CDR2 YFSETQ. The CDR3 here is CASSPTPQNSPLHF. CDR3 sequence (DNA): TGCGCCAGCAGCCCGACACCCCAAAATTCACCCCTCCACTTT.

The chain carries TRBV6-5 and TRBJ2-1, with TRBD1 identical over 9 bases. Looked up from germline, CDR1 is MNHEY and CDR2 is SVGAGI. This CDR3 has 14 residues. Trimming removed 2 bases from V and 10 bases from J; junction bases left unmatched: 6. The CDR3 spells CASSYRTGGEEQFF. CDR3 sequence (DNA): TGTGCCAGCAGTTACCGAACAGGGGGCGAAGAGCAGTTCTTC.

The chain combines TRBV11-2 with TRBJ2-3; no reliable D call. The V end was cut by 0 bases, the J end by 2 bases, with 9 bases between. CDR3 length: 15 residues. Germline V gives CDR1 SGHAT, CDR2 FQNNGV. The CDR3 loop reads CASSLEWIVTDTQYF. The CDR3 DNA sequence: TGTGCCAGCAGCTTAGAATGGATCGTCACAGATACGCAGTATTTT. Using reference TRBV11-2 and TRBJ2-3 for the parts outside the CDR3, the full variable domain is EAGVAQSPRYKIIEKRQSVAFWCNPISGHATLYWYQQILGQGPKLLIQFQNNGVVDDSQLPKDRFSAERLKGVDSTLKIQPAKLEDSAVYLCASSLEWIVTDTQYFGPGTRLTVL.

The chain links TRBV6-5 to TRBJ1-1; tentative D call: TRBD1 (6 bases). The CDR3 consists of 14 residues. Deletions cut 6 bases from V and 5 bases from J, with 16 bases between. The germline gives CDR1 MNHEY, CDR2 SVGAGI. CDR3 sequence (DNA): TGTGCCAGCAGCTACCAGACCCAGGGGACTGAAGCTTTCTTT. As protein: CASSYQTQGTEAFF.

The rearrangement links TRBV4-3 to TRBJ1-1; D is unclear. Trimming shortened V by 5 bases and J by 4 bases, and 11 bases separated the two germline ends. The CDR3 covers 13 residues. Germline lookup yields CDR1 LGHNA and CDR2 YSLEER. The CDR3 sequence is CASSIQRATEAFF. The CDR3, as DNA: TGCGCCAGCAGCATCCAGAGGGCCACTGAAGCTTTCTTT.

This chain uses TRBV27 with TRBJ1-4, with D perhaps matching TRBD1 (5 bases). Germline V gives CDR1 MNHEY, CDR2 SMNVEV (reference sequence). The CDR3 covers 14 residues. The V and J ends lost 4 bases and 8 bases respectively, with 14 bases between them. The CDR3 region has the DNA TGTGCCAGCAGTTCCCAGGGTTTGGGCGAAAAACTGTTTTTT. As protein: CASSSQGLGEKLFF. The whole variable domain, filled in from reference TRBV27 and TRBJ1-4, reads EAQVTQNPRYLITVTGKKLTVTCSQNMNHEYMSWYRQDPGLGLRQIYYSMNVEVTDKGDVPEGYKVSRKEKRNFPLILESPSPNQTSLYFCASSSQGLGEKLFFGSGTQLSVL.

The chain is built from TRBV28 and TRBJ1-5, with 8 bases lining up with TRBD1. CDR3 length: 15 amino acids. V lost 6 bases to trimming and J lost 6 bases; unmatched junction nucleotides: 10. From germline, CDR1 is MDHEN and CDR2 SYDVKM. CDR3 region: CASSPATGVSQPQHF. For the CDR3, the DNA is TGTGCCAGCAGCCCCGCGACAGGGGTTAGTCAGCCCCAGCATTTT.

The CDR3, as DNA: TGTGCCAGCTGTGCCCACAGAGAGGAGACCCAGTACTTC. Its translation: CASCAHREETQYF. The rearrangement uses TRBV21-1 and TRBJ2-5; the listed D gene, TRBD1, was not tested against the DNA. TRBV21-1 is termed a pseudogene. CDR3 size: 13 residues.

This chain connects TRBV5-1 to TRBJ2-7; 8 bases match TRBD1. Germline CDR1 reads SGHRS; CDR2 reads YFSETQ. V shed 4 bases, J shed 2 bases, and the junction held 8 bases outside the gene matches. CDR3 length: 15 residues. CDR3 protein: CASSPDRVSPYEQYF. CDR3 coding DNA: TGCGCCAGCAGCCCGGACAGGGTGTCCCCCTACGAGCAGTACTTC.

This clone was seen once. The chain couples TRBV29-1 to TRBJ2-3, with D unresolved. V was pared by 3 bases and J by 0 bases, with 4 bases between. The CDR3 spans 12 residues. Germline values: CDR1 SQVTM, CDR2 ANQGSEA. CDR3 nucleotides: TGCAGCGTTGAGGCGAGCACAGATACGCAGTATTTT. Translation gives CSVEASTDTQYF.

The chain joins TRBV6-5 to TRBJ2-7; a possible D gene is TRBD1 (6 bases). V lost 6 bases and J 9 bases, leaving 15 bases between the germline ends. The CDR3 sequence is 12 residues long. Germline CDR1 MNHEY, CDR2 SVGAGI. CDR3 in amino acids: CASSPTGLGQYF. In nucleotides, the CDR3 is TGTGCCAGCAGCCCAACAGGGCTCGGGCAGTACTTC.

As to this clone: Other DNA sequences in this sample translate to the same CDR3. The V gene is TRBV6-4, the J gene TRBJ1-4; no definite D call. Deletions cut 5 bases from V and 2 bases from J, with 12 bases between. From germline, CDR1 is MRHNA and CDR2 SNTAGT. CDR3 length: 15 residues. The CDR3 DNA reads as TGTGCCAGCAGTCGCACCACGGGCACTAATGAAAAACTGTTTTTT. It translates to CASSRTTGTNEKLFF.

The chain recombines TRBV19 with TRBJ2-7, with 8 bases aligning to TRBD2. The germline gives CDR1 LNHDA, CDR2 SQIVND (reference sequence). This CDR3 spans 13 amino acids. J gave up 4 bases and V 8 bases, and 7 bases lay outside the gene matches. The CDR3 nucleotides read TGTGCCAGTTCAACGGTAGCGGGGTACGAGCAGTACTTC. Protein: CASSTVAGYEQYF.

The chain employs TRBV28 and TRBJ2-3, with 8 nucleotides matching TRBD1. Germline values: CDR1 MDHEN, CDR2 SYDVKM. V lost 7 bases and J lost 0; bases outside the gene matches: 12. This CDR3 is 17 amino acids long. DNA for the CDR3: TGTGCCAGCATCCCCAAGTTGACAGGGGCTAGCACAGATACGCAGTATTTT. This gives the protein CASIPKLTGASTDTQYF. Full variable domain (outside the CDR3, taken from reference TRBV28 and TRBJ2-3): DVKVTQSSRYLVKRTGEKVFLECVQDMDHENMFWYRQDPGLGLRLIYFSYDVKMKEKGDIPEGYSVSREKKERFSLILESASTNQTSMYLCASIPKLTGASTDTQYFGPGTRLTVL.

The chain joins TRBV6-5 to TRBJ1-5; D possibly corresponds to TRBD1 (5 bases). Trimming left V 6 bases short and J 5 bases short, with 17 bases between. Germline V gene data show CDR1 as MNHEY and CDR2 as SVGAGI. The CDR3 spans 15 residues. CDR3 region: CASSPTGETDQPQHF. The CDR3 DNA reads as TGTGCCAGCAGCCCAACGGGGGAGACGGATCAGCCCCAGCATTTT.

The chain carries TRBV28 and TRBJ2-7; 7 nucleotides match TRBD1. Germline V gene data show CDR1 as MDHEN and CDR2 as SYDVKM. The CDR3 sequence is 15 residues long. Germline trimming cut 1 base from V and 2 bases from J; bases unmatched to any gene: 5. The DNA for the CDR3 is TGTGCCAGCAGTTTATCCCTCCAGGGGGCCTACGAGCAGTACTTC. This codes for CASSLSLQGAYEQYF.